The subject of this entry is one TCR beta chain. Random hexamers were used to reverse transcribe roughly 0.5 to 1 ug of RNA. The immunoSEQ assay covered 54 Vbeta and 13 Jbeta segments for CDR3. TCRdb reanalysed the immunoSEQ multiplex PCR reads using MiXCR and keeps one entry per CDR3 protein. The table has tens of thousands of distinct CDR3 sequences, approximately 94% seen once; the top ten hold 0.2% to 0.3%. Controls matched for age and sex were healthy donors. CDR1 is MNHEY and CDR2 is SMNVEV in the germline V gene (reference sequence). CDR3 size: 16 residues. With 4 bases removed from V and 2 bases from J, the gap between germline ends came to 12 bases. This specimen comes from a study of CD8 T cells in Susac syndrome.

The TCR originated in a human donor in good health. The chain carries TRBV27 and TRBJ2-6; D uncertain. Sequencing was carried out using CD8+ T cells from PBMCs. CDR3 sequence reads: CASSSGRLAGANVLTF. In DNA, the CDR3 is TGTGCCAGCAGTTCCGGACGGCTCGCTGGGGCCAACGTCCTGACTTTC.